Listed below are T cell receptor beta chains from one sample, sequenced in a study of cytomegalovirus exposure and HLA in healthy donors. Clones were read by immunoSEQ multiplex PCR, and TCRdb kept only the in-frame ones, dropping some. The sample includes some 150,000 clones, about 90% of them seen just once. The source material was PBMCs. All receptors come from a woman under 40 in good health and CMV-seropositive. The CDR3 runs from the conserved cysteine through the conserved F or W. The D gene is left open where the match is weak. The size of a clone is reported for some rows only, either as once, few or many, or as a class for expanded clones.

CDR3 DNA: TGTGCCAGCAGCGGGGGACAGGGGAACACTGAAGCTTTCTTT
CDR3 protein: CASSGGQGNTEAFF
clone size: NA
V gene: TRBV7-9
D gene: TRBD1
J gene: TRBJ1-1

CDR3 DNA: TGTGCCATCAGTGATCCTAACTACGAGCAGTACTTC
CDR3 protein: CAISDPNYEQYF
clone size: NA
V gene: TRBV10-3
D gene: NA
J gene: TRBJ2-7

CDR3 DNA: TGTGCCACCAGCCGGGGGGGGAGGACAGATACGCAGTATTTT
CDR3 protein: CATSRGGRTDTQYF
clone size: NA
V gene: TRBV15
D gene: TRBD2
J gene: TRBJ2-3

CDR3 DNA: TGTGCCAGCAGCTTAACAGGGGCTGATTCACCCCTCCACTTT
CDR3 protein: CASSLTGADSPLHF
clone size: NA
V gene: TRBV7-6
D gene: TRBD1
J gene: TRBJ1-6

CDR3 DNA: TGTGCCAGCAGTATATTAGCGGGGGGTTCCTACAATGAGCAGTTCTTC
CDR3 protein: CASSILAGGSYNEQFF
clone size: NA
V gene: TRBV27
D gene: TRBD2
J gene: TRBJ2-1

CDR3 DNA: TGTGCCAGTACAAATACCCTCACCTACGAGCAGTACTTC
CDR3 protein: CASTNTLTYEQYF
clone size: NA
V gene: TRBV6-5
D gene: NA
J gene: TRBJ2-7

CDR3 DNA: TGTGCCAGCAGGGTAGGACTAGCGGGAGGGCTGGGCACAGATACGCAGTATTTT
CDR3 protein: CASRVGLAGGLGTDTQYF
clone size: NA
V gene: TRBV2
D gene: TRBD2
J gene: TRBJ2-3

CDR3 DNA: TGTGCCAGCTCACCAGGACTAGCGCGGAACACCGGGGAGCTGTTTTTT
CDR3 protein: CASSPGLARNTGELFF
clone size: NA
V gene: TRBV18
D gene: TRBD2
J gene: TRBJ2-2

CDR3 DNA: TGTGCCAGCACCGTCGAGGGTAGCGGGATCCCCAATGAGCAGTTCTTC
CDR3 protein: CASTVEGSGIPNEQFF
clone size: NA
V gene: TRBV5-5
D gene: TRBD2
J gene: TRBJ2-1

CDR3 DNA: TGTGCCAGCAGCTCCCAACTCCTAGCGGGGGGGCGAGATACGCAGTATTTT
CDR3 protein: CASSSQLLAGGRDTQYF
clone size: NA
V gene: TRBV11-2
D gene: TRBD2
J gene: TRBJ2-3

CDR3 DNA: TGCAGCGTTGAGGACAGGGGTAATGAAAAACTGTTTTTT
CDR3 protein: CSVEDRGNEKLFF
clone size: NA
V gene: TRBV29-1
D gene: TRBD1
J gene: TRBJ1-4

CDR3 DNA: TGTGCCAGTGACCGGGACACAGACACTGAAGCTTTCTTT
CDR3 protein: CASDRDTDTEAFF
clone size: NA
V gene: TRBV6-1
D gene: NA
J gene: TRBJ1-1

CDR3 DNA: TGTGCCAGCAGTTTATCCCAGGGACAGGGTGGCAATGAGCAGTTCTTC
CDR3 protein: CASSLSQGQGGNEQFF
clone size: NA
V gene: TRBV27
D gene: TRBD1
J gene: TRBJ2-1

CDR3 DNA: TGTGCCACCAGCAGCGGCCGGACAGGGTATAGCAATCAGCCCCAGCATTTT
CDR3 protein: CATSSGRTGYSNQPQHF
clone size: NA
V gene: TRBV15
D gene: TRBD1
J gene: TRBJ1-5

CDR3 DNA: TGCGCCAGCAGCTCATACAGGGGGTACCAAGAGACCCAGTACTTC
CDR3 protein: CASSSYRGYQETQYF
clone size: NA
V gene: TRBV5-1
D gene: TRBD1
J gene: TRBJ2-5

CDR3 DNA: TGCGCCAGCAGCCAAGTCCCGCGGGAGCCCGAGCAGTACTTC
CDR3 protein: CASSQVPREPEQYF
clone size: once
V gene: TRBV4-1
D gene: TRBD2
J gene: TRBJ2-7

CDR3 DNA: TGTGCCAGCAGCCCGGGAGGGCAGCCTACCTACGAGCAGTACTTC
CDR3 protein: CASSPGGQPTYEQYF
clone size: NA
V gene: TRBV6-5
D gene: TRBD2
J gene: TRBJ2-7

CDR3 DNA: TGCGCCAGCAGCCAGATCCTCGGGGGGGCTCGCTACAATGAGCAGTTCTTC
CDR3 protein: CASSQILGGARYNEQFF
clone size: NA
V gene: TRBV4-1
D gene: TRBD2
J gene: TRBJ2-1

CDR3 DNA: TGTGCCAGCAGATCCGGGAGCTCGTGGGGCTACACCTTC
CDR3 protein: CASRSGSSWGYTF
clone size: NA
V gene: TRBV28
D gene: NA
J gene: TRBJ1-2

CDR3 DNA: TGTGCCAGCAGCCCTAGCGGGGGGCCCATTAACGAGCAGTACTTC
CDR3 protein: CASSPSGGPINEQYF
clone size: NA
V gene: TRBV7-9
D gene: TRBD2
J gene: TRBJ2-7

CDR3 DNA: TGTGCCAGTAGTATTACAGCGGGAGCGAGCGGAGATACGCAGTATTTT
CDR3 protein: CASSITAGASGDTQYF
clone size: NA
V gene: TRBV19
D gene: TRBD2
J gene: TRBJ2-3

CDR3 DNA: TGTGCCAGCAGTTTAGTTCGAGGGTATAGCAATCAGCCCCAGCATTTT
CDR3 protein: CASSLVRGYSNQPQHF
clone size: once
V gene: TRBV28
D gene: NA
J gene: TRBJ1-5

CDR3 DNA: TGCGCCAGCAGCGGTGGACTAGCGGCCTACGAGCAGTACTTC
CDR3 protein: CASSGGLAAYEQYF
clone size: NA
V gene: TRBV10-2
D gene: TRBD2
J gene: TRBJ2-7

CDR3 DNA: TGTGCCAGCAGTCGGGGGGCGGCAGATACGCAGTATTTT
CDR3 protein: CASSRGAADTQYF
clone size: NA
V gene: TRBV6-1
D gene: NA
J gene: TRBJ2-3

CDR3 DNA: TGCAGAGGACAGGGGGCGCATGAGCAGTACTTC
CDR3 protein: CRGQGAHEQYF
clone size: NA
V gene: TRBV20-1
D gene: TRBD1
J gene: TRBJ2-7

CDR3 DNA: TGTGCCAGCAGCCAAGCCCACGGAGGGCTAGGGGCCAACGTCCTGACTTTC
CDR3 protein: CASSQAHGGLGANVLTF
clone size: NA
V gene: TRBV4-2
D gene: NA
J gene: TRBJ2-6

CDR3 DNA: TGTGCCAGCAGCGTAAAAGGACAGGGTAATAATTCACCCCTCCACTTT
CDR3 protein: CASSVKGQGNNSPLHF
clone size: NA
V gene: TRBV9
D gene: TRBD1
J gene: TRBJ1-6

CDR3 DNA: TGTGCCAGCAGTTCAAAAGGGGCGTATAATTCACCCCTCCACTTT
CDR3 protein: CASSSKGAYNSPLHF
clone size: NA
V gene: TRBV27
D gene: NA
J gene: TRBJ1-6